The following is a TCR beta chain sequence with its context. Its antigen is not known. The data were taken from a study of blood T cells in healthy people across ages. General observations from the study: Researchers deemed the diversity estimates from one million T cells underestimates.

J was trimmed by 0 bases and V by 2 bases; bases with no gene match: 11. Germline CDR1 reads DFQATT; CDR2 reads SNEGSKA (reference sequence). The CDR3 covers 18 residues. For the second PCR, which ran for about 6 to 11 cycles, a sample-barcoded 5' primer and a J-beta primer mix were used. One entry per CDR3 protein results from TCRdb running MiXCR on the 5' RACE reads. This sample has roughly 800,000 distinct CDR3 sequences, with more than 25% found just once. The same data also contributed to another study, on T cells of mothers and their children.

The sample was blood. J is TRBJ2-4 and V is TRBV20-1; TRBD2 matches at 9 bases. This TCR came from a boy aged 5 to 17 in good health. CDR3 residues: CSARQLAGFSLAKNIQYF. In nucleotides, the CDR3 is TGCAGTGCTAGACAGCTAGCGGGGTTTTCTCTAGCCAAAAACATTCAGTACTTC.